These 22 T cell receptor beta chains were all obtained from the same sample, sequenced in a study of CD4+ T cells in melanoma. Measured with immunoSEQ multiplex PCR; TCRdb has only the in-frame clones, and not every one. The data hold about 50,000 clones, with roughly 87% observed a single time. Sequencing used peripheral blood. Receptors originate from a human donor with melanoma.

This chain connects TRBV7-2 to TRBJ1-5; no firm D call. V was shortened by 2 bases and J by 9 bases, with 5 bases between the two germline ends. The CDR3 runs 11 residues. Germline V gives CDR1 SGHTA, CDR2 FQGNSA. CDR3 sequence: CASSLTGPQHF. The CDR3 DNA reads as TGTGCCAGCAGCTTAACGGGGCCCCAGCATTTT.

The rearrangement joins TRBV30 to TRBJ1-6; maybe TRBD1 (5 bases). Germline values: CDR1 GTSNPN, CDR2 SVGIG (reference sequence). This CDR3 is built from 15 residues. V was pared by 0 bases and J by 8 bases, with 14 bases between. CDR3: CAWSVRARIYSPLHF. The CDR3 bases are TGTGCCTGGAGTGTCAGGGCGCGTATTTATTCACCCCTCCACTTT.

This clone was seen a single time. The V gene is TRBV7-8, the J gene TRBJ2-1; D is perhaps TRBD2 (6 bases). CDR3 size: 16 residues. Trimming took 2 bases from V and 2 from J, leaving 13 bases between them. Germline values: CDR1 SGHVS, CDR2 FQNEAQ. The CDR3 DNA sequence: TGTGCCAGCAGCTTAAGGGAGGACTGGCCCTACAATGAGCAGTTCTTC. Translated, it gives CASSLREDWPYNEQFF.

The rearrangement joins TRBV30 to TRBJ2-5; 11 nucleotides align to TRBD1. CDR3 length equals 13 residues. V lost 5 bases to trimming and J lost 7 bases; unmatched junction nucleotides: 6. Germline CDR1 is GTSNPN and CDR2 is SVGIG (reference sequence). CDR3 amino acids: CAWEDRGPGTQYF. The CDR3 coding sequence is TGTGCCTGGGAGGACAGGGGGCCAGGGACCCAGTACTTC.

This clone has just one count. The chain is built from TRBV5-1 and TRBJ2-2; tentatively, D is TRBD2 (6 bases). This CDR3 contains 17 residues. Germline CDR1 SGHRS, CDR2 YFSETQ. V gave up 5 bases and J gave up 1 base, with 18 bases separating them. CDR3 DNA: TGCGCCAGCAGAAGAGGCGGGTCGACTAGGAACACCGGGGAGCTGTTTTTT. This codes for CASRRGGSTRNTGELFF.

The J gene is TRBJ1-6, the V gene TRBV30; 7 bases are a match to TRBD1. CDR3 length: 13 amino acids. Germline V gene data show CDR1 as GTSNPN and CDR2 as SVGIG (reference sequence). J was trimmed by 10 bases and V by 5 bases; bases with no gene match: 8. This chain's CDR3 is CAWSDRVDSPLHF. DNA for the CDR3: TGTGCCTGGTCTGACAGGGTTGACTCACCCCTCCACTTT.

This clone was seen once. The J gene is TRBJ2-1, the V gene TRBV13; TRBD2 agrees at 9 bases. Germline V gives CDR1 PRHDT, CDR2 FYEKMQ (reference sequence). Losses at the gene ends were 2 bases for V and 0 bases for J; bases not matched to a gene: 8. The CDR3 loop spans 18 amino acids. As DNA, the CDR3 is TGTGCCAGCAGCTTACGGCTAGCGGGGCCCCCCTCCTACAATGAGCAGTTCTTC. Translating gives CASSLRLAGPPSYNEQFF.

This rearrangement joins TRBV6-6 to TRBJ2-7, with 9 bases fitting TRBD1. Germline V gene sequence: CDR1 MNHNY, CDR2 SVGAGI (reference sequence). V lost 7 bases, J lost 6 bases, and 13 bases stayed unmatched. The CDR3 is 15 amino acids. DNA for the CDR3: TGTGCCAGCACTCTAACAACCGGACAGGGGCGCGAGCAGTACTTC. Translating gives CASTLTTGQGREQYF.

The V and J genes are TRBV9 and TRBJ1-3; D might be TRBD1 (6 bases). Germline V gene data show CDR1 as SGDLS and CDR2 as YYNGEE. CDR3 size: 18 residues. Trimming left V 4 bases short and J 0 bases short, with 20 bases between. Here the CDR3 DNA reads TGTGCCAGCAGCACCGCTCGACAGGAGGTCTACTCTGGAAACACCATATATTTT. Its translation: CASSTARQEVYSGNTIYF. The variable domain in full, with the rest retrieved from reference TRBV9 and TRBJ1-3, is DSGVTQTPKHLITATGQRVTLRCSPRSGDLSVYWYQQSLDQGLQFLIQYYNGEERAKGNILERFSAQQFPDLHSELNLSSLELGDSALYFCASSTARQEVYSGNTIYFGEGSWLTVV.

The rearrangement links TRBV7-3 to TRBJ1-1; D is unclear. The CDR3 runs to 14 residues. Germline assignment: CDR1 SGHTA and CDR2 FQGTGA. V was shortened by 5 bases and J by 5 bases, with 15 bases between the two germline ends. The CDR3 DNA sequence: TGTGCCAGCAGCGAGGATCCCAAGGCGACTGAAGCTTTCTTT. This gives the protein CASSEDPKATEAFF.

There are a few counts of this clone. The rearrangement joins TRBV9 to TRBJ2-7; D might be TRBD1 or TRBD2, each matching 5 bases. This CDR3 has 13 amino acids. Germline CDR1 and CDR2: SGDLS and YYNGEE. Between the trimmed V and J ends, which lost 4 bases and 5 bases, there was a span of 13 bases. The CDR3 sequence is CASSSLDSHEQYF. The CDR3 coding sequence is TGTGCCAGCAGCTCACTAGACAGTCACGAGCAGTACTTC.

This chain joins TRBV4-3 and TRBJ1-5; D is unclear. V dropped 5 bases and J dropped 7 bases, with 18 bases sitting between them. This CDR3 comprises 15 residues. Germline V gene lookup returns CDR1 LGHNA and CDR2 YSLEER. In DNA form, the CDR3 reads TGCGCCAGCAGCTATACTACAGAAGGAGGACAGCCCCAGCATTTT. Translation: CASSYTTEGGQPQHF.

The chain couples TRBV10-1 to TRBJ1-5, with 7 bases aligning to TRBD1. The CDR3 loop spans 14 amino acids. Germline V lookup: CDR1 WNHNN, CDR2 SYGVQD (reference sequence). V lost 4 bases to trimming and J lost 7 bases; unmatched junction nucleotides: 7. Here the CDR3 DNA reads TGCGCCAGCAGTGGGAGACAGGGAGGCCAGCCCCAGCATTTT. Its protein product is CASSGRQGGQPQHF.

CDR3 DNA: TGTGCCAGCAGCCAAGATCTGGGGAGCCCTGAAGCTTTCTTT. Encoded protein: CASSQDLGSPEAFF. The gene calls are TRBV14 and TRBJ1-1; D gene uncertain. Germline V gene sequence: CDR1 SGHDN, CDR2 FVKESK. The V end lost 0 bases, the J end lost 6 bases, and 11 bases lay between the germline ends. CDR3 length equals 14 residues.

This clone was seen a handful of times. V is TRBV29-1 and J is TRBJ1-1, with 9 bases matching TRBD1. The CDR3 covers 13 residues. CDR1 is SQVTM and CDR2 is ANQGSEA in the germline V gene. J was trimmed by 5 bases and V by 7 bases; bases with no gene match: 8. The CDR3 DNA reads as TGCAGCGCAGCCGGGACAGGGCGAACTGAAGCTTTCTTT. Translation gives CSAAGTGRTEAFF.

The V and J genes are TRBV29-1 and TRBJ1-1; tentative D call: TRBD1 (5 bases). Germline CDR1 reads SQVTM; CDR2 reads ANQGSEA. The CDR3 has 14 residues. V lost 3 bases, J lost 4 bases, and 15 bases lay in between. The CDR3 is CSVEPGNEGTEAFF. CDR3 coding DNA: TGCAGCGTTGAGCCAGGGAATGAGGGCACTGAAGCTTTCTTT.

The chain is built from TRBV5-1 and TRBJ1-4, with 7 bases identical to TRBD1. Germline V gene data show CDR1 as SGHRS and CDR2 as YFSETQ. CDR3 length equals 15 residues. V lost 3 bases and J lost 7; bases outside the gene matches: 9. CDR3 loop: CASSWGTARGEKLFF. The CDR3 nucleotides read TGCGCCAGCAGCTGGGGGACAGCTCGGGGTGAAAAACTGTTTTTT.

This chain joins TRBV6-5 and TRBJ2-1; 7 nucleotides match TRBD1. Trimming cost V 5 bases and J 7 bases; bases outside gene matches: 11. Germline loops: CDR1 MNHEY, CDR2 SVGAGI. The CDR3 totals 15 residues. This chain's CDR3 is CASSPEGGRGNEQFF. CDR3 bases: TGTGCCAGCAGTCCGGAAGGGGGCCGAGGTAATGAGCAGTTCTTC.

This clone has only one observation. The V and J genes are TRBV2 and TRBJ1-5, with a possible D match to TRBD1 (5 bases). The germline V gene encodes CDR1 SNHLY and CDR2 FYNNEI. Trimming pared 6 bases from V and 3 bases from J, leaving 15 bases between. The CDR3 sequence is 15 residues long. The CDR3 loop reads CASRGEGENNQPQHF. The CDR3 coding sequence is TGTGCCAGCAGGGGGGAAGGGGAGAACAATCAGCCCCAGCATTTT.

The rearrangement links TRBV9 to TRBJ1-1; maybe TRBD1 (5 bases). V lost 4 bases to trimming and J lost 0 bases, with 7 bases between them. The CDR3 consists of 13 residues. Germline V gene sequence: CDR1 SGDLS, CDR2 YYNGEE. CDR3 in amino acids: CASSTGLNTEAFF. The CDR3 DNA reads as TGTGCCAGCAGCACAGGATTGAACACTGAAGCTTTCTTT.

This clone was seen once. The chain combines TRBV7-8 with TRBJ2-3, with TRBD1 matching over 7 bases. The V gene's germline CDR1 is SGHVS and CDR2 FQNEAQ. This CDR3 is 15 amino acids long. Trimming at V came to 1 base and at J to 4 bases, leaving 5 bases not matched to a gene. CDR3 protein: CASSLVGDRADTQYF. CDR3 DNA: TGTGCCAGCAGCTTAGTAGGCGACAGGGCAGATACGCAGTATTTT.

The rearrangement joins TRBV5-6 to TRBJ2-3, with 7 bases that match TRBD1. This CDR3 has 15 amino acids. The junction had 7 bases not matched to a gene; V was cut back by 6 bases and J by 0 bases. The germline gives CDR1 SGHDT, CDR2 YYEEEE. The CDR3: CASIATGASTDTQYF. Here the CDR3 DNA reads TGTGCCAGCATCGCAACAGGGGCCAGCACAGATACGCAGTATTTT.